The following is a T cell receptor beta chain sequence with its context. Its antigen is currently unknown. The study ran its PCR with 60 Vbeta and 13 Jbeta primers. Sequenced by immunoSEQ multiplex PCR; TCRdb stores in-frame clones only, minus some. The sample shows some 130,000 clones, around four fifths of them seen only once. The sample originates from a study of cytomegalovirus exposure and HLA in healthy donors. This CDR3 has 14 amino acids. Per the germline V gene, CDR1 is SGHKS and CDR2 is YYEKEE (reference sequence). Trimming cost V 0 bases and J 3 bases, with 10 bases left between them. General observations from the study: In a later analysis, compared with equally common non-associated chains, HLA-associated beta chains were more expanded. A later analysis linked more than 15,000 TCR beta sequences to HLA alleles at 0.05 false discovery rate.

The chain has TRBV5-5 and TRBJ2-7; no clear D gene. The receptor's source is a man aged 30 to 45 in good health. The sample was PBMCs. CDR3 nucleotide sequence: TGTGCCAGCAGCTTGGCCTCCTTAGTCTACGAGCAGTACTTC. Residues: CASSLASLVYEQYF.